These 21 T cell receptor beta chains came from one sample sequenced in a study of blood T cell repertoires in COVID-19. Produced via immunoSEQ multiplex PCR; TCRdb's table is partial and in-frame only. The sample has 450,000 to 500,000 clones; 70% to 90% are singletons. The sample taken for sequencing was peripheral blood. The receptors originated from a human donor in a cohort sampled during active COVID-19.

This chain links TRBV27 with TRBJ2-6; D not certain. The CDR3 length is 14 residues. V lost 6 bases and J 0 bases, leaving 6 bases between the germline ends. CDR1 and CDR2 from the germline V gene are MNHEY and SMNVEV (reference sequence). The CDR3 reads CASSSRSGANVLTF. Here the CDR3 DNA reads TGTGCCAGCAGCTCCCGCTCTGGGGCCAACGTCCTGACTTTC.

CDR3 sequence: CASSYSTGRANSPLHF. The CDR3 DNA reads TGTGCCAGCAGTTACTCGACTGGCAGGGCTAATTCACCCCTCCACTTT. This chain uses TRBV6-5 with TRBJ1-6, with D perhaps matching TRBD1 (5 bases). CDR3 length: 16 amino acids. Trimming took off 0 bases at V and 6 bases at J, with 12 bases between the two ends. Germline V gene sequence: CDR1 MNHEY, CDR2 SVGAGI.

CDR3 sequence: CASRRTGGGVKNEQFF. DNA of the CDR3: TGTGCCAGCAGGCGGACGGGAGGGGGGGTTAAGAATGAGCAGTTCTTC. The chain carries TRBV28 and TRBJ2-1; the match to TRBD2 covers 8 bases. CDR3 length: 16 amino acids. The junction had 14 bases not matched to a gene; V was cut back by 6 bases and J by 7 bases. The germline CDR1 and CDR2 sequences are MDHEN and SYDVKM.

The chain recombines TRBV5-4 with TRBJ2-1; D possibly corresponds to TRBD2 (6 bases). The V gene lost 6 bases and the J gene lost 10 bases, with 17 bases spanning the gap. The germline gives CDR1 SGHNT, CDR2 YYREEE (reference sequence). The CDR3 sequence is 13 residues long. CDR3: CASNYQGGVEQFF. The DNA of the CDR3 is TGTGCCAGCAACTATCAGGGCGGGGTCGAGCAGTTCTTC.

This rearrangement joins TRBV11-2 to TRBJ2-7; 10 bases match TRBD1. J was trimmed by 1 base and V by 1 base; bases with no gene match: 1. CDR3 size: 15 residues. Germline lookup yields CDR1 SGHAT and CDR2 FQNNGV. This CDR3 is CASSLGTGGSYEQYF. The CDR3 DNA sequence: TGTGCCAGCAGCTTAGGGACAGGGGGGTCCTACGAGCAGTACTTC.

The chain carries TRBV11-1 and TRBJ2-7; 9 nucleotides agree with TRBD2. CDR3 length equals 14 residues. V lost 8 bases, J lost 7 bases, and 12 bases stayed unmatched. Germline-derived CDR1 and CDR2 are SGHAT and FQDESV (reference sequence). The CDR3 spells CASGTGTSYGEQYF. Here the CDR3 DNA reads TGTGCCAGCGGAACCGGGACTAGCTATGGGGAGCAGTACTTC.

The chain links TRBV2 to TRBJ2-5; perhaps TRBD2 as D (6 bases). V gave up 1 base and J gave up 3 bases, with 9 bases separating them. CDR3 length: 14 amino acids. Germline values: CDR1 SNHLY, CDR2 FYNNEI. CDR3 sequence reads: CASSEVTSKETQYF. DNA for the CDR3: TGTGCCAGCAGTGAAGTAACTAGCAAAGAGACCCAGTACTTC.

This chain connects TRBV4-2 to TRBJ2-3, with unresolved D. The CDR3 contains 17 residues. Germline assignment: CDR1 LGHNA and CDR2 YNFKEQ. Trimming shortened V by 0 bases and J by 6 bases, and 19 bases separated the two germline ends. The CDR3 loop reads CASSQDPNYPTGDTQYF. For the CDR3, the DNA is TGTGCCAGCAGCCAAGATCCCAACTACCCAACTGGGGATACGCAGTATTTT.

This sequence joins TRBV7-2 and TRBJ2-5; possible D gene TRBD1, 5 bases. CDR1 is SGHTA, CDR2 FQGNSA, per germline. V dropped 5 bases and J dropped 1 base, with 8 bases sitting between them. The CDR3 spans 13 residues. The DNA of the CDR3 is TGTGCCAGCAGCCGACAGTTCCAAGAGACCCAGTACTTC. Translated, it gives CASSRQFQETQYF. Variable domain in full (rest from reference TRBV7-2 and TRBJ2-5): GAGVSQSPSNKVTEKGKDVELRCDPISGHTALYWYRQSLGQGLEFLIYFQGNSAPDKSGLPSDRFSAERTGGSVSTLTIQRTQQEDSAVYLCASSRQFQETQYFGPGTRLLVL.

This chain connects TRBV18 to TRBJ2-7, with D possibly matching TRBD2 (5 bases). V dropped 5 bases and J dropped 0 bases, with 11 bases sitting between them. Germline CDR1 reads KGHSH; CDR2 reads LQKENI. CDR3 length: 14 residues. The CDR3 nucleotides read TGTGCCAGCTCAACATGGACTGACTCCTACGAGCAGTACTTC. This codes for CASSTWTDSYEQYF.

This rearrangement joins TRBV18 to TRBJ1-1; TRBD1 matches at 7 bases. CDR1 and CDR2 from the germline V gene are KGHSH and LQKENI. This CDR3 comprises 16 residues. Trimming cost V 6 bases and J 2 bases; bases outside gene matches: 12. CDR3 loop: CASSPMTGTSNTEAFF. The CDR3 nucleotides read TGTGCCAGCTCCCCTATGACAGGGACGTCCAACACTGAAGCTTTCTTT.

This chain joins TRBV11-3 and TRBJ2-7; the D gene is possibly TRBD2 (5 bases). Germline V lookup: CDR1 SGHNT, CDR2 YENEEA. This CDR3 region has 14 residues. V lost 5 bases and J lost 5, with 16 bases in between. The CDR3 loop reads CASSQAVGPHEQYF. The CDR3 DNA reads as TGTGCCAGCAGCCAAGCGGTGGGCCCCCACGAGCAGTACTTC. The variable domain in full, completed from reference TRBV11-3 and TRBJ2-7, reads EAGVVQSPRYKIIEKKQPVAFWCNPISGHNTLYWYLQNLGQGPELLIRYENEEAVDDSQLPKDRFSAERLKGVDSTLKIQPAELGDSAVYLCASSQAVGPHEQYFGPGTRLTVT.

This clone was recorded a few times. CDR3 coding DNA: TGTGCCAGCCGCGAGGGCGGACAAGAGACCCAGTACTTC. It specifies CASREGGQETQYF. The chain carries TRBV6-6 and TRBJ2-5, with a possible D match to TRBD2 (5 bases). The CDR3 spans 13 residues. V was trimmed by 8 bases and J by 2 bases, leaving 12 bases between them. In germline, CDR1 is MNHNY, CDR2 SVGAGI (reference sequence).

This clone has only one observation. V is TRBV30 and J is TRBJ1-1; unclear D gene. Trimming left V 0 bases short and J 1 base short, with 15 bases between. The CDR3 runs 16 residues. CDR1 and CDR2 (germline): GTSNPN, SVGIG (reference sequence). In DNA form, the CDR3 reads TGTGCCTGGAGTGTTTTATGGAGGACGGCGAACACTGAAGCTTTCTTT. This codes for CAWSVLWRTANTEAFF.

The CDR3 DNA reads TGTGCCAGCAGCCCGTCGGCGGGAGGCTCGGCAGATACGCAGTATTTT. Translating gives CASSPSAGGSADTQYF. The V call is TRBV5-5, the J call TRBJ2-3; 8 positions match TRBD2. CDR1 SGHKS and CDR2 YYEKEE come from the germline V gene (reference sequence). The CDR3 runs to 16 residues. V was clipped by 4 bases and J by 4 bases; unmatched bases: 11.

This chain connects TRBV5-8 to TRBJ2-7; 14 bases are shared with TRBD2. The CDR3 is made up of 16 amino acids. V lost 3 bases to trimming and J lost 4 bases; unmatched junction nucleotides: 6. CDR1 is SGHTS and CDR2 is YDEGEE in the germline V gene. CDR3 sequence: CASSSTWTSGRYEQYF. The CDR3 DNA is TGTGCCAGCAGCTCGACTTGGACTAGCGGGAGGTACGAGCAGTACTTC.

V gene TRBV28 combines with J gene TRBJ1-2; D unresolved. Germline V gene sequence: CDR1 MDHEN, CDR2 SYDVKM. V lost 5 bases and J lost 6, with 7 bases in between. The CDR3 is 11 amino acids. The DNA of the CDR3 is TGTGCCAGCAGTATAAATCATGGCTACACCTTC. Amino acids: CASSINHGYTF.

This chain links TRBV15 with TRBJ2-1; 9 bases match TRBD1. Trimming cost V 0 bases and J 6 bases; bases outside gene matches: 9. Germline V gene data show CDR1 as LNHNV and CDR2 as YYDKDF (reference sequence). This CDR3 is 17 amino acids long. The CDR3 bases are TGTGCCACCAGCAGAGAACCCTGGGGACAGGGAGGCAATGAGCAGTTCTTC. This gives the protein CATSREPWGQGGNEQFF.

CDR3 in DNA: TGTGCCAGCAGTCGGGGGGGACAGGCCTCTGGAAACACCATATATTTT. It codes for CASSRGGQASGNTIYF. The chain is built from TRBV6-6 and TRBJ1-3, with 8 nucleotides matching TRBD1. The CDR3 loop spans 16 amino acids. The V segment lost 5 bases and the J segment 0 bases; nucleotides outside the gene matches: 6. Germline lookup yields CDR1 MNHNY and CDR2 SVGAGI (reference sequence).

The chain carries TRBV5-1 and TRBJ1-4; D uncertain. The CDR3 contains 16 residues. Trimming took off 0 bases at V and 8 bases at J, with 17 bases between the two ends. In germline, CDR1 is SGHRS, CDR2 YFSETQ. CDR3 coding DNA: TGCGCCAGCAGCTTGGAAGGCCGGGTCCGACGGGAAAAACTGTTTTTT. Its translation is CASSLEGRVRREKLFF.

V is TRBV5-1 and J is TRBJ2-1; D is uncertain. The V gene's germline CDR1 is SGHRS and CDR2 YFSETQ. Trimming removed 0 bases from V and 10 bases from J, with 14 bases in between. The CDR3 is 14 residues long. DNA for the CDR3: TGCGCCAGCAGCTTGGGCGACGGAGAAGGCGAGCAGTTCTTC. It specifies CASSLGDGEGEQFF.